Each of the 8 T cell receptor beta chains below was sequenced from the same sample in a study of shared clonotypes between healthy human individuals. Profiling relied on immunoSEQ multiplex PCR, and the TCRdb table lists in-frame clones only, not all of them. The table shows 2 million to 2.5 million clones, with around 93% occurring only once. Sequenced: naive CD4+ T cells from PBMCs. Subset noted: CD45RA+ positively selected. These TCRs come from a man younger than 35 in good health. Some clones in this sample may be carry-over from other donors' samples.

This chain links TRBV6-6 with TRBJ2-7; TRBD2 aligns across 8 bases. V was pared by 6 bases and J by 4 bases, with 8 bases of the junction left unmatched. The CDR3 length is 14 residues. CDR1 MNHNY and CDR2 SVGAGI come from the germline V gene (reference sequence). CDR3 sequence reads: CASSRNTGGYEQYF. The CDR3 nucleotides are TGTGCCAGCAGCAGAAATACGGGAGGGTACGAGCAGTACTTC.

V is TRBV7-8 and J is TRBJ1-5; D ambiguous. Germline loops: CDR1 SGHVS, CDR2 FQNEAQ. Trimming removed 1 base at V and 4 bases at J, with 11 bases between. CDR3 length: 15 amino acids. The CDR3 loop is CASSLGLVSNQPQHF. Written as DNA, the CDR3 is TGTGCCAGCAGCTTAGGCCTTGTTTCAAATCAGCCCCAGCATTTT.

The chain combines TRBV7-8 with TRBJ2-3, with a tentative D call TRBD2 (6 bases). The germline CDR1 and CDR2 sequences are SGHVS and FQNEAQ. The CDR3 contains 15 residues. Trimming stripped 6 bases from V and 1 base from J, with 14 bases between. Here the CDR3 reads CASSIERARTDTQYF. The CDR3 DNA reads as TGTGCCAGCAGTATAGAGCGGGCGCGCACAGATACGCAGTATTTT.

About this clone itself: The identical CDR3 is also encoded by other nucleotide sequences in the sample. The chain uses TRBV9 and TRBJ1-2; D is uncertain. V was trimmed by 0 bases and J by 1 base, leaving 7 bases between them. The CDR3 spans 14 residues. CDR1 SGDLS and CDR2 YYNGEE come from the germline V gene. CDR3 nucleotides: TGTGCCAGCAGCGTAGGGGTCAGTAACTATGGCTACACCTTC. Translated, it gives CASSVGVSNYGYTF.

V is TRBV9 and J is TRBJ2-7; D is possibly TRBD1 (5 bases). With 3 bases removed from V and 0 bases from J, the gap between germline ends came to 10 bases. Germline CDR1 SGDLS, CDR2 YYNGEE. The CDR3 runs to 14 residues. The CDR3 reads CASSARQNSYEQYF. The CDR3 DNA is TGTGCCAGCAGCGCCCGACAGAACTCCTACGAGCAGTACTTC.

CDR3 coding DNA: TGCGCCAGCAGAGCCCAAGAGACCCAGTACTTC. It specifies CASRAQETQYF. The genes are TRBV5-1 and TRBJ2-5; D uncertain. The CDR3 loop spans 11 amino acids. With 5 bases removed from V and 1 base from J, the gap between germline ends came to 3 bases. CDR1 SGHRS and CDR2 YFSETQ come from the germline V gene.

This chain uses TRBV6-1 with TRBJ1-4; D gene uncertain. CDR1 and CDR2 (germline): MNHNS, SASEGT. The CDR3 has 15 residues. V lost 6 bases, J lost 0 bases, and 11 bases lay in between. The CDR3 bases are TGTGCCAGCAGGACCGGTGCAGCAACTAATGAAAAACTGTTTTTT. It encodes CASRTGAATNEKLFF.

The gene calls are TRBV28 and TRBJ2-5; 8 bases agree with TRBD2. CDR1 and CDR2 from the germline V gene are MDHEN and SYDVKM. The CDR3 spans 14 residues. V lost 5 bases, J lost 5 bases, and 7 bases stayed unmatched. In DNA form, the CDR3 reads TGTGCCAGCAGTCGTACTAGCGGTGGGGAGACCCAGTACTTC. Amino acid sequence: CASSRTSGGETQYF.